The rows below give T cell receptor beta chains drawn from one sample of a study of cytomegalovirus exposure and HLA in healthy donors. This table comes from immunoSEQ multiplex PCR, and its TCRdb copy is limited to in-frame clones, with some not included. The table lists fewer than 350,000 clones, 85% to 90% of them singletons. Sequencing input: PBMCs. These TCRs come from a young woman in good health and CMV-seronegative. CDR3s include the opening cysteine and the closing phenylalanine or tryptophan. The D gene is left open where the match is weak. The size entry is marked missing in some rows and otherwise reads once, few, many or a size class.

J gene: TRBJ2-7; clone size: NA; D gene: NA; V gene: TRBV6-5; CDR3 protein: CASSSRDEQYF; CDR3 DNA: TGTGCCAGCAGTAGCCGGGACGAGCAGTACTTC
J gene: TRBJ2-1; clone size: NA; D gene: NA; V gene: TRBV29-1; CDR3 protein: CSGQGKNEQFF; CDR3 DNA: TGCAGCGGGCAGGGGAAAAATGAGCAGTTCTTC
J gene: TRBJ2-7; clone size: NA; D gene: NA; V gene: TRBV9; CDR3 protein: CASSVEYGTESRSYEQYF; CDR3 DNA: TGTGCCAGCAGCGTAGAGTACGGGACTGAGTCCCGGTCCTACGAGCAGTACTTC
J gene: TRBJ2-2; clone size: few; D gene: NA; V gene: TRBV7-9; CDR3 protein: CASSLASQNTGELFF; CDR3 DNA: TGTGCCAGCAGCTTAGCGTCACAAAACACCGGGGAGCTGTTTTTT
J gene: TRBJ1-1; clone size: once; D gene: NA; V gene: TRBV5-1; CDR3 protein: CASSSPREGSGYEAFF; CDR3 DNA: TGCGCCAGCAGCTCACCCAGGGAGGGTAGCGGCTATGAAGCTTTCTTT
J gene: TRBJ2-3; clone size: NA; D gene: NA; V gene: TRBV6-6; CDR3 protein: CASSVVSRTDTQYF; CDR3 DNA: TGTGCCAGCAGTGTCGTGAGTCGCACAGATACGCAGTATTTT
J gene: TRBJ2-1; clone size: NA; D gene: NA; V gene: TRBV7-2; CDR3 protein: CASSSASVAEQFF; CDR3 DNA: TGTGCCAGCAGCTCCGCGTCCGTCGCTGAGCAGTTCTTC
J gene: TRBJ1-2; clone size: NA; D gene: TRBD1; V gene: TRBV5-6; CDR3 protein: CASRRTGLSYGYTF; CDR3 DNA: TGTGCCAGCAGGAGGACAGGCCTTAGCTATGGCTACACCTTC
J gene: TRBJ1-2; clone size: NA; D gene: TRBD1; V gene: TRBV30; CDR3 protein: CAWSPPWTGEDHGYTF; CDR3 DNA: TGTGCCTGGAGTCCCCCTTGGACAGGGGAAGATCATGGCTACACCTTC
J gene: TRBJ2-7; clone size: NA; D gene: NA; V gene: TRBV4-2; CDR3 protein: CASSQEGVGTEQYF; CDR3 DNA: TGTGCCAGCAGCCAAGAGGGGGTGGGGACAGAGCAGTACTTC
J gene: TRBJ1-1; clone size: NA; D gene: TRBD1; V gene: TRBV27; CDR3 protein: CASSDDRVAFF; CDR3 DNA: TGTGCCAGCAGTGACGACAGGGTAGCTTTCTTT
J gene: TRBJ2-1; clone size: NA; D gene: NA; V gene: TRBV7-9; CDR3 protein: CASSLALATSYNEQFF; CDR3 DNA: TGTGCCAGCAGCTTAGCGCTAGCGACTTCCTACAATGAGCAGTTCTTC
J gene: TRBJ1-5; clone size: few; D gene: NA; V gene: TRBV6-5; CDR3 protein: CATRPRGGNQPQHF; CDR3 DNA: TGTGCCACCCGTCCCCGGGGAGGCAATCAGCCCCAGCATTTT
J gene: TRBJ1-5; clone size: NA; D gene: NA; V gene: TRBV5-1; CDR3 protein: CASRAGRAPGTLGNQPQHF; CDR3 DNA: TGCGCCAGCAGGGCGGGGAGAGCCCCTGGGACCCTAGGGAATCAGCCCCAGCATTTT
J gene: TRBJ2-7; clone size: NA; D gene: NA; V gene: TRBV29-1; CDR3 protein: CSVEGRDEQYF; CDR3 DNA: TGCAGCGTTGAAGGGAGGGACGAGCAGTACTTC
J gene: TRBJ2-1; clone size: NA; D gene: TRBD2; V gene: TRBV27; CDR3 protein: CASSPLTSGGDNEQFF; CDR3 DNA: TGTGCCAGCAGTCCCCTGACTAGCGGAGGGGACAATGAGCAGTTCTTC